This is a list of T cell receptor beta chains from one sample in a study of T-cell memory formation after mild COVID-19. In TCRdb, the 5' RACE reads were re-called with MiXCR into one record per CDR3 protein. Seen here are about 100,000 distinct CDR3 sequences, approximately 14% observed once, and the top ten hold 35% to 50%. Sequencing was performed on PBMCs or a T cell subset sorted from them (not recorded which). The receptors derive from a man aged 18 to 30 who had mild COVID-19 (a few samples of this study predate the infection). Cell type and time point are not known. Each CDR3 is given with its conserved first and last residue. Each record gives: J gene, clone size, V gene, CDR3 protein. Clone sizes are given selectively: once, few, many, or a class where the clone is expanded.

J: TRBJ1-5; size: few; V: TRBV19; CDR3: CASSYRTFNQPQHF
J: TRBJ1-5; size: few; V: TRBV20-1; CDR3: CSAREWGGNQPQHF
J: TRBJ1-1; size: .; V: TRBV5-6; CDR3: CASSLKGRPEAFF
J: TRBJ1-5; size: .; V: TRBV7-6; CDR3: CASSLRRDQPQHF
J: TRBJ1-5; size: .; V: TRBV6-1; CDR3: CASSEAGGGNQPQHF
J: TRBJ1-6; size: few; V: TRBV7-2; CDR3: CASSLFGQEEYSPLHF
J: TRBJ2-5; size: many; V: TRBV6-5; CDR3: CASSYVSSLAGAGTQETQYF
J: TRBJ1-3; size: few; V: TRBV12-5; CDR3: CASGSDIGRQTGNTIYF
J: TRBJ2-3; size: few; V: TRBV19; CDR3: CASRLGTGDTQYF
J: TRBJ2-1; size: .; V: TRBV6-5; CDR3: CASSSGGGVEQFF
J: TRBJ1-1; size: .; V: TRBV29-1; CDR3: CSVTAATEAFF
J: TRBJ2-3; size: .; V: TRBV20-1; CDR3: CSARNGGPDTQYF
J: TRBJ2-7; size: .; V: TRBV25-1; CDR3: CASTVGAEQYF
J: TRBJ2-1; size: .; V: TRBV29-1; CDR3: CSPGDRNEQFF
J: TRBJ2-2; size: once; V: TRBV6-5; CDR3: CASSSLGQDTGELFF
J: TRBJ2-3; size: few; V: TRBV11-2; CDR3: CASRWGGSSTDTQYF
J: TRBJ2-1; size: few; V: TRBV5-1; CDR3: CASSLRTSGTAEQFF
J: TRBJ2-1; size: .; V: TRBV6-1; CDR3: CALGLAGGNEQFF
J: TRBJ2-1; size: .; V: TRBV29-1; CDR3: CSVVFSGGPSSYNEQFF
J: TRBJ1-1; size: .; V: TRBV7-9; CDR3: CASSLVRRGNTEAFF
J: TRBJ2-7; size: few; V: TRBV5-1; CDR3: CASSLEGQGYEQYF
J: TRBJ1-2; size: few; V: TRBV29-1; CDR3: CSVSGGASYGYTF
J: TRBJ1-1; size: .; V: TRBV4-1; CDR3: CASSQDLRGRGTEAFF